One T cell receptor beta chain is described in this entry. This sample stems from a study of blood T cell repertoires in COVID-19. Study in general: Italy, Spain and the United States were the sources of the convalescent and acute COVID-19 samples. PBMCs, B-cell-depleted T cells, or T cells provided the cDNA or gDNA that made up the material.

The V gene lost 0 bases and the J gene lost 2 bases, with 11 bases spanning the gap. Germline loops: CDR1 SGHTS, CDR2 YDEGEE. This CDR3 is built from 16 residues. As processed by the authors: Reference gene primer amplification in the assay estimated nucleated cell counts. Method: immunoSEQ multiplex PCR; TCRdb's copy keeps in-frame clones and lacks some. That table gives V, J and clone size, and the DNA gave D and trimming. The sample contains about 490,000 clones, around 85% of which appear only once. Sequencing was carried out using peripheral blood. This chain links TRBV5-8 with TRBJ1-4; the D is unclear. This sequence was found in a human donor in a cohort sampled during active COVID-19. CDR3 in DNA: TGTGCCAGCAGCTTGGGTTTGCAGGCCACTAATGAAAAACTGTTTTTT. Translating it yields CASSLGLQATNEKLFF. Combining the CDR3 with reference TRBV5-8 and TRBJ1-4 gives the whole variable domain EAGVTQSPTHLIKTRGQQATLRCSPISGHTSVYWYQQALGLGLQFLLWYDEGEERNRGNFPPRFSGRQFPNYSSELNVNALELEDSALYLCASSLGLQATNEKLFFGSGTQLSVL.